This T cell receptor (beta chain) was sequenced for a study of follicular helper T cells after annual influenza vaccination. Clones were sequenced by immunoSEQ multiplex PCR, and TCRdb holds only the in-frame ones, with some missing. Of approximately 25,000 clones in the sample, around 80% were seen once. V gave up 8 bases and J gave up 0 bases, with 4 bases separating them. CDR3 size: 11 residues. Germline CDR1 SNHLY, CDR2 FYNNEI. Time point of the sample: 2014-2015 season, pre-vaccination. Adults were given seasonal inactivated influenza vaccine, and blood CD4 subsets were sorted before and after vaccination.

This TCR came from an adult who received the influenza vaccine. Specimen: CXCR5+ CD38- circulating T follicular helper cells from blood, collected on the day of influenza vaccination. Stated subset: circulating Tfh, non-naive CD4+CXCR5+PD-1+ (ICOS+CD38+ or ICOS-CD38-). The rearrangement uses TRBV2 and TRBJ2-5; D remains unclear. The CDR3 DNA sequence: TGTGCCAGCCATTACCAAGAGACCCAGTACTTC. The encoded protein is CASHYQETQYF.